Each of the 23 T cell receptor beta chains below was sequenced from the same sample in a study of persistence of HIV-infected CD4 T cells. The libraries were made with immunoSEQ version 4 in survey mode. Data came from immunoSEQ multiplex PCR; TCRdb stores just in-frame clones and leaves some out. The sample yields about 28,000 clones, over 65% seen once. These receptors' antigens are unknown. The stimulus was lysate of CMV-infected fibroblasts, around 10 ug/mL. Sorted nonresponding memory CD4+ T cells were CD40L-negative, CD69-negative, CD45RO-high. The source material was CD4+ T cells sorted from PBMCs after approximately 19-hour stimulation, sampled from a patient who received antiretroviral therapy. Source of these receptors: an adult woman with HIV who was CMV-seropositive.

The table lists this clone with a few counts. This sequence joins TRBV7-6 and TRBJ1-4; 7 nucleotides agree with TRBD1. CDR3 length equals 15 residues. V shed 5 bases and J 6 bases; nucleotides not matched to a gene: 9. Germline V lookup: CDR1 SGHVS, CDR2 FNYEAQ. The CDR3 DNA follows: TGTGCCAGCAGCCCCCTAAGAGGGGGCTATGAAAAACTGTTTTTT. Protein sequence: CASSPLRGGYEKLFF. The whole variable domain, filled in from reference TRBV7-6 and TRBJ1-4, reads GAGVSQSPRYKVTKRGQDVALRCDPISGHVSLYWYRQALGQGPEFLTYFNYEAQQDKSGLPNDRFSAERPEGSISTLTIQRTEQRDSAMYRCASSPLRGGYEKLFFGSGTQLSVL.

V is TRBV3-1 (or the pseudogene TRBV3-2) and J is TRBJ2-1, with D possibly matching TRBD1 (5 bases). The CDR3 consists of 13 residues. V lost 3 bases, J lost 5 bases, and 8 bases lay in between. Germline V gene lookup returns CDR1 LGHDT and CDR2 YNNKEL (reference sequence). The CDR3 nucleotides read TGTGCCAGCAGCCACCTCAGGGACAATGAGCAGTTCTTC. This sequence encodes CASSHLRDNEQFF.

The chain couples TRBV5-1 to TRBJ1-4, with a tentative D call TRBD1 (5 bases). V was cut by 6 bases and J by 0 bases, with 12 bases left in between. Germline CDR1 is SGHRS and CDR2 is YFSETQ. The CDR3 length is 15 residues. As DNA, the CDR3 is TGCGCCAGCACTTGGGGACTTGCAACTAATGAAAAACTGTTTTTT. This translates into CASTWGLATNEKLFF.

The chain employs TRBV5-8 and TRBJ1-1; D unresolved. Per germline, CDR1 SGHTS and CDR2 YDEGEE. The CDR3 is 14 residues long. V was trimmed by 0 bases and J by 4 bases, leaving 10 bases between them. The CDR3 is CASSLALGTTEAFF. CDR3 sequence (DNA): TGTGCCAGCAGCTTGGCCCTGGGTACCACTGAAGCTTTCTTT.

J is TRBJ1-2 and V is TRBV18; D perhaps matches TRBD1 (5 bases). The CDR3 loop spans 15 amino acids. Germline assignment: CDR1 KGHSH and CDR2 LQKENI. Deletions cut 2 bases from V and 5 bases from J, with 15 bases between. CDR3: CASSPEGTRGYGYTF. CDR3 sequence (DNA): TGTGCCAGCTCACCAGAAGGTACCCGGGGGTATGGCTACACCTTC. Drawing the rest from reference TRBV18 and TRBJ1-2, the complete variable domain is NAGVMQNPRHLVRRRGQEARLRCSPMKGHSHVYWYRQLPEEGLKFMVYLQKENIIDESGMPKERFSAEFPKEGPSILRIQQVVRGDSAAYFCASSPEGTRGYGYTFGSGTRLTVV.

This clone was detected once. This chain connects TRBV7-9 to TRBJ2-3, with 10 bases identical to TRBD1. CDR1 and CDR2 (germline): SEHNR, FQNEAQ (reference sequence). J was trimmed by 6 bases and V by 6 bases; bases with no gene match: 9. This CDR3 has 15 residues. The CDR3 protein is CASRTDRGHWDTQYF. The DNA of the CDR3 is TGTGCCAGCAGGACAGACAGGGGGCATTGGGATACGCAGTATTTT.

The count of this clone is one. The genes are TRBV20-1 and TRBJ1-2, with D unresolved. The CDR3 covers 13 residues. Germline CDR1 reads DFQATT; CDR2 reads SNEGSKA (reference sequence). The V and J ends lost 3 bases and 5 bases respectively, with 13 bases between them. The CDR3, as DNA: TGCAGTGCTAGTAGTGACACGGGATATGGCTACACCTTC. Its protein is CSASSDTGYGYTF.

The rearrangement uses TRBV3-1 (or the pseudogene TRBV3-2) and TRBJ1-1; D not resolved. V lost 1 base and J 2 bases, leaving 2 bases between the germline ends. CDR3 length: 12 amino acids. Germline CDR1 and CDR2: LGHDT and YNNKEL (reference sequence). CDR3 residues: CASSQGNTEAFF. The DNA of the CDR3 is TGTGCCAGCAGCCAAGGAAACACTGAAGCTTTCTTT.

The CDR3 loop reads CASRMGDDTQYF. In nucleotides, the CDR3 is TGTGCCAGCAGAATGGGGGACGATACGCAGTATTTT. The V gene is TRBV7-9, the J gene TRBJ2-3; D might be TRBD1 or TRBD2, each matching 5 bases. Trimming stripped 6 bases from V and 6 bases from J, with 10 bases between. Germline CDR1 and CDR2: SEHNR and FQNEAQ (reference sequence). This CDR3 region has 12 residues.

This clone was picked up one time. The gene calls are TRBV3-1 (or the pseudogene TRBV3-2) and TRBJ1-2, with a tentative D call TRBD1 (5 bases). Trimming left V 5 bases short and J 4 bases short, with 14 bases between. Germline V gene lookup returns CDR1 LGHDT and CDR2 YNNKEL (reference sequence). The CDR3 sequence is 14 residues long. The CDR3 is CASSGAGFSYGYTF. CDR3 bases: TGTGCCAGCAGCGGGGCCGGGTTTTCCTATGGCTACACCTTC.

CDR3 nucleotides: TGTGCCAGCAGCCGTGAAAAACTGTTTTTT. It yields the protein CASSREKLFF. This chain uses TRBV7-9 with TRBJ1-4, with D unclear. The V end lost 5 bases, the J end lost 7 bases, and 2 bases lay between the germline ends. CDR1 and CDR2 from the germline V gene are SEHNR and FQNEAQ (reference sequence). This CDR3 comprises 10 residues. Full variable domain (remainder filled in from reference TRBV7-9 and TRBJ1-4): DTGVSQNPRHKITKRGQNVTFRCDPISEHNRLYWYRQTLGQGPEFLTYFQNEAQLEKSRLLSDRFSAERPKGSFSTLEIQRTEQGDSAMYLCASSREKLFFGSGTQLSVL.

V and J are TRBV5-4 and TRBJ2-3, with D unresolved. This CDR3 spans 13 amino acids. Trimming cost V 1 base and J 3 bases, with 6 bases left between them. Germline values: CDR1 SGHNT, CDR2 YYREEE (reference sequence). CDR3 loop: CASSLPHTDTQYF. The CDR3 DNA is TGTGCCAGCAGCTTGCCCCATACAGATACGCAGTATTTT.

This chain connects TRBV5-5 to TRBJ2-1, with 8 bases fitting TRBD1. The V segment lost 4 bases and the J segment 5 bases; nucleotides outside the gene matches: 11. CDR1 and CDR2 (germline): SGHKS, YYEKEE (reference sequence). The CDR3 extends over 16 amino acids. CDR3 DNA sequence: TGTGCCAGCAGCCCGCCGGGGCAGGGGGCCCACAATGAGCAGTTCTTC. It codes for CASSPPGQGAHNEQFF.

Only one count was recorded for this clone. This chain uses TRBV5-1 with TRBJ2-7, with 7 bases matching TRBD1. V shed 0 bases, J shed 0 bases, and the junction held 0 bases outside the gene matches. CDR3 length: 14 amino acids. CDR1 SGHRS and CDR2 YFSETQ come from the germline V gene. In DNA form, the CDR3 reads TGCGCCAGCAGCTTGGGACAGGGCTCCTACGAGCAGTACGTC. It encodes CASSLGQGSYEQYV.

For the CDR3, the DNA is TGTGCCAGCTCACCACTGACCAGGAACACTGAAGCTTTCTTT. This gives the protein CASSPLTRNTEAFF. This sequence joins TRBV18 and TRBJ1-1; D ambiguous. Germline lookup yields CDR1 KGHSH and CDR2 LQKENI. The CDR3 totals 14 residues. V was cut by 1 base and J by 1 base, with 7 bases left in between. Combining the CDR3 with reference TRBV18 and TRBJ1-1 gives the whole variable domain NAGVMQNPRHLVRRRGQEARLRCSPMKGHSHVYWYRQLPEEGLKFMVYLQKENIIDESGMPKERFSAEFPKEGPSILRIQQVVRGDSAAYFCASSPLTRNTEAFFGQGTRLTVV.

V gene TRBV11-3 combines with J gene TRBJ1-3; possibly TRBD1 for D (6 bases). CDR3 length equals 14 residues. The ends were cut back, 3 bases at V and 3 bases at J, with 9 bases in the middle. Looked up from germline, CDR1 is SGHNT and CDR2 is YENEEA. The chain's CDR3 is CASSFGGDGNTIYF. CDR3 in DNA: TGTGCCAGCAGCTTCGGGGGCGATGGAAACACCATATATTTT.

The chain employs TRBV5-1 and TRBJ1-6; TRBD1 is a possible D gene (6 bases). With 1 base removed from V and 4 bases from J, the gap between germline ends came to 9 bases. Germline-derived CDR1 and CDR2 are SGHRS and YFSETQ. This CDR3 is 15 amino acids long. Here the CDR3 reads CASSLSTGYNSPLHF. Here the CDR3 DNA reads TGCGCCAGCAGCTTGTCTACAGGGTATAATTCACCCCTCCACTTT.

In regard to this clone: A junction boundary mismatches the germline segment, possibly from a read error. The rearrangement links TRBV19 to TRBJ2-7; D not certain. This CDR3 has 10 amino acids. CDR1 and CDR2 (germline): LNHDA, SQIVND (reference sequence). The CDR3 reads CASSMYGQYF. CDR3 nucleotides: TGTGCCAGTAGTATGTACGGGCAGTACTTC.

The sample holds one count of this clone. The chain uses TRBV5-4 and TRBJ2-2; D is possibly TRBD2 (7 bases). The CDR3 has 13 amino acids. Germline V gene sequence: CDR1 SGHNT, CDR2 YYREEE (reference sequence). Between the trimmed V and J ends, which lost 2 bases and 6 bases, there was a span of 8 bases. The CDR3 nucleotides are TGTGCCAGCAGCTTAGGGGGGGCCGGGGAGCTGTTTTTT. The encoded protein is CASSLGGAGELFF. Looking up the rest from reference TRBV5-4 and TRBJ2-2 gives the full variable domain: ETGVTQSPTHLIKTRGQQVTLRCSSQSGHNTVSWYQQALGQGPQFIFQYYREEENGRGNFPPRFSGLQFPNYSSELNVNALELDDSALYLCASSLGGAGELFFGEGSRLTVL.

V usage is TRBV9 and J usage is TRBJ1-5; a weak D match, TRBD1 (6 bases). Germline V lookup: CDR1 SGDLS, CDR2 YYNGEE. Trimming pared 3 bases from V and 6 bases from J, leaving 16 bases between. The length of the CDR3 is 15 residues. The CDR3 sequence: CASSEGGGSSQPQHF. DNA of the CDR3: TGTGCCAGCAGCGAGGGGGGAGGGTCCAGTCAGCCCCAGCATTTT.

The chain combines TRBV9 with TRBJ2-1, with 7 bases lining up with TRBD1. The germline CDR1 and CDR2 sequences are SGDLS and YYNGEE. With 2 bases clipped from V and 5 bases from J, the junction kept 7 bases outside the gene matches. The CDR3 length is 15 residues. The CDR3 loop is CASSVSPGTDNEQFF. Here the CDR3 DNA reads TGTGCCAGCAGCGTCTCGCCCGGGACAGACAATGAGCAGTTCTTC.

The V call is TRBV5-1, the J call TRBJ2-1; D call uncertain. Per the germline V gene, CDR1 is SGHRS and CDR2 is YFSETQ. The CDR3 contains 14 residues. Trimming removed 0 bases at V and 2 bases at J, with 6 bases between. CDR3 DNA: TGCGCCAGCAGCTTGGCACCGCCCTACAATGAGCAGTTCTTC. As protein: CASSLAPPYNEQFF.

The CDR3 coding sequence is TGTGCCAGCAGTGAAGGGACCGCTGCCGGGGAGCTGTTTTTT. Translation: CASSEGTAAGELFF. The chain joins TRBV6-1 to TRBJ2-2; no clear D gene. Germline V CDR1 and CDR2: MNHNS, SASEGT. The CDR3 spans 14 residues. V was pared by 1 base and J by 6 bases, with 9 bases between.